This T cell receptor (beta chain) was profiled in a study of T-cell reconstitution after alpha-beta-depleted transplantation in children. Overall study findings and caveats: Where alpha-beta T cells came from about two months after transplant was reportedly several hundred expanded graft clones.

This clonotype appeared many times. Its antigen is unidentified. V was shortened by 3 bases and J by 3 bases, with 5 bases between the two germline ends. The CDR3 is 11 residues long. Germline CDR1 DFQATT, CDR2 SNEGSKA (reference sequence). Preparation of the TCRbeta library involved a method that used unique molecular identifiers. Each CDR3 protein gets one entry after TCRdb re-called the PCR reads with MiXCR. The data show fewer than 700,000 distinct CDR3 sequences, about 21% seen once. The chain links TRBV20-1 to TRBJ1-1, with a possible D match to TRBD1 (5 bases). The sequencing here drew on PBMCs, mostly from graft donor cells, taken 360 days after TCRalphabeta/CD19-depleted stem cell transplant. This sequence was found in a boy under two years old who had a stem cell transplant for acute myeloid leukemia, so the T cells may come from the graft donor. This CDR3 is CSARGDTEAFF. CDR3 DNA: TGCAGTGCTAGGGGGGACACTGAAGCTTTCTTT.